One sample yielded the 31 T cell receptor beta chains listed below, sequenced in a study of blood T cells in healthy people across ages (dated by TCRdb to 2014 to 2015). The receptor library was made with 5' RACE. Sequencing took place on an Illumina HiSeq 2500. A second PCR of roughly 6 to 11 cycles was run with a J-beta primer mix and a sample-barcoded 5' primer. TCRdb itself trimmed the public reads at Q25 with fastp, ran MiXCR and retained productive beta chains. Records with the same CDR3 protein are collapsed into one entry carrying the most frequent genes and DNA. Counted in this sample were about 1.5 million distinct CDR3 sequences; 42% of them appeared once. The ten largest clones add up to around 8% of the sample. Sequenced: blood. The receptors come from a woman aged 18-30 years in good health.

V and J are TRBV11-2 and TRBJ1-1; D ambiguous. With 4 bases removed from V and 8 bases from J, the gap between germline ends came to 8 bases. CDR3 length: 11 amino acids. CDR1 is SGHAT, CDR2 FQNNGV, per germline. This CDR3 reads CASSSAMEAFF. As DNA, the CDR3 is TGTGCCAGCAGCTCGGCTATGGAAGCTTTCTTT.

This rearrangement joins TRBV20-1 to TRBJ1-6, with D hard to call. The CDR3 loop spans 11 amino acids. The germline V gene encodes CDR1 DFQATT and CDR2 SNEGSKA (reference sequence). The CDR3 DNA is TGCAGGGGCACTAACAATTCACCCCTCCACTTT. Its protein product is CRGTNNSPLHF.

The rearrangement uses TRBV20-1 and TRBJ2-4; weak D call: TRBD1 (6 bases). The J call is doubtful: the DNA matches TRBJ2-7 better. Germline V lookup: CDR1 DFQATT, CDR2 SNEGSKA (reference sequence). The CDR3 covers 14 residues. CDR3 nucleotide sequence: TGCAGTGCTAGAGACCCGGGACACCCCTACGAGCAGTACTTC. It translates to CSARDPGHPYEQYF.

V gene TRBV5-1 combines with J gene TRBJ1-2, with 7 positions matching TRBD1. V gave up 0 bases and J gave up 2 bases; unmatched junction bases: 10. Germline CDR1 SGHRS, CDR2 YFSETQ. The CDR3 has 17 residues. CDR3 region: CASSLADLRQGNYGYTF. In DNA form, the CDR3 reads TGCGCCAGCAGCTTGGCGGATTTGCGACAGGGCAACTATGGCTACACCTTC.

The gene calls are TRBV14 and TRBJ2-3; D is undetermined. The germline V gene encodes CDR1 SGHDN and CDR2 FVKESK. V was cut by 1 base and J by 9 bases, with 8 bases left in between. The CDR3 extends over 12 amino acids. This chain's CDR3 is CASSQGPGTQYF. The CDR3 region has the DNA TGTGCCAGCAGCCAAGGGCCGGGCACGCAGTATTTT.

The rearrangement links TRBV12-3 or TRBV12-4 to TRBJ2-2; 11 bases fit TRBD2. V gave up 4 bases and J gave up 7 bases; unmatched junction bases: 11. The CDR3 consists of 17 residues. The CDR3 reads CASSSRGSGGAIGELFF. Here the CDR3 DNA reads TGTGCCAGCAGTTCCCGGGGTAGCGGGGGGGCTATCGGGGAGCTGTTTTTT.

The rearrangement links TRBV12-3 or TRBV12-4 to TRBJ2-1, with D unclear. CDR3 size: 11 residues. Trimming shortened V by 6 bases and J by 9 bases, and 9 bases separated the two germline ends. The CDR3 region has the DNA TGTGCCAGCAGCCCGATCCGTGAGCAGTTCTTC. It encodes CASSPIREQFF.

V gene TRBV27 combines with J gene TRBJ1-1, with a possible D match to TRBD1 (5 bases). CDR3 length: 13 amino acids. V was clipped by 2 bases and J by 10 bases, with 14 bases between them. CDR1 is MNHEY, CDR2 SMNVEV, per germline (reference sequence). In DNA, the CDR3 is TGTGCCAGCAGTTTACACCCCAGGGCAGGAGCTTTCTTT. Residues: CASSLHPRAGAFF.

The V gene is TRBV5-1, the J gene TRBJ2-7; D ambiguous. Trimming took off 4 bases at V and 0 bases at J, with 11 bases between the two ends. This CDR3 comprises 14 residues. Germline values: CDR1 SGHRS, CDR2 YFSETQ. Written as DNA, the CDR3 is TGCGCCAGCAGCGTGGAATGGGTCTCCTACGAGCAGTACTTC. Translated, it gives CASSVEWVSYEQYF.

The V and J genes are TRBV5-4 and TRBJ2-3, with 9 bases lining up with TRBD2. Trimming took 5 bases from V and 2 from J; bases not matched to a gene: 12. Germline loops: CDR1 SGHNT, CDR2 YYREEE (reference sequence). The CDR3 runs to 17 residues. Here the CDR3 reads CASRLGGSGGTTDTQYF. CDR3 nucleotide sequence: TGTGCCAGCAGGCTTGGGGGTAGCGGGGGCACCACAGATACGCAGTATTTT.

The chain uses TRBV4-2 and TRBJ2-3; D not resolved. Trimming shortened V by 4 bases and J by 5 bases, and 7 bases separated the two germline ends. The germline CDR1 and CDR2 sequences are LGHNA and YNFKEQ. This CDR3 contains 12 residues. For the CDR3, the DNA is TGTGCCAGCAGCCCAAGCCAAGATACGCAGTATTTT. Protein product: CASSPSQDTQYF.

Only a few counts were recorded for this clonotype. This rearrangement joins TRBV27 to TRBJ2-3; D gene unclear. This CDR3 is 14 amino acids long. CDR1 and CDR2 from the germline V gene are MNHEY and SMNVEV (reference sequence). Trimming removed 4 bases from V and 4 bases from J, with 12 bases in between. CDR3: CASSSPSEADTQYF. The DNA for the CDR3 is TGTGCCAGCAGTTCACCTTCTGAAGCAGATACGCAGTATTTT.

This clonotype turned up a few times. The chain uses TRBV23-1 and TRBJ2-3; 15 nucleotides align to TRBD2. TRBV23-1 is assigned to the ORF class and has an uncertain function. V trimming: 0 bases; J trimming: 4 bases; junction bases outside the gene matches: 17. CDR3 length: 22 residues. CDR3 DNA: TGCGCCAGCAGTCAATCGTTAAGGACTAGCGGGAGGGCCTTAGAGTATGCAGATACGCAGTATTTT. It encodes CASSQSLRTSGRALEYADTQYF.

This clonotype was observed a handful of times. The genes are TRBV29-1 and TRBJ2-6; D remains unclear. V was trimmed by 5 bases and J by 0 bases, leaving 8 bases between them. CDR3 length: 14 amino acids. CDR1 is SQVTM, CDR2 ANQGSEA, per germline. CDR3 in amino acids: CSVRANSGANVLTF. The CDR3 region has the DNA TGCAGCGTTCGAGCAAACTCTGGGGCCAACGTCCTGACTTTC.

Points on this clonotype: The germline gene is not matched at one end of the junction; a read error may be the cause. The rearrangement joins TRBV27 to TRBJ2-3; 12 positions match TRBD2. Germline CDR1 and CDR2: MNHEY and SMNVEV (reference sequence). CDR3 length: 17 residues. CDR3: CVSSFTPLAGGPDTQYF. The CDR3 DNA reads as TGTGTCAGCAGTTTCACCCCACTAGCGGGAGGCCCAGATACGCAGTATTTT.

This clonotype was seen ten or more times. J is TRBJ2-7 and V is TRBV11-2; 7 nucleotides line up with TRBD1. After removal of 3 bases from V and 4 bases from J, the junction contained 3 bases not matched to a gene. CDR3 length: 13 amino acids. CDR1 is SGHAT and CDR2 is FQNNGV in the germline V gene. The CDR3 nucleotides are TGTGCCAGCAGCTTCACAGGGGATTACGAGCAGTACTTC. Translated: CASSFTGDYEQYF.

The chain combines TRBV9 with TRBJ2-5; 9 bases agree with TRBD1. This CDR3 comprises 15 residues. After removal of 3 bases from V and 4 bases from J, the junction contained 7 bases not matched to a gene. Per the germline V gene, CDR1 is SGDLS and CDR2 is YYNGEE. The CDR3 loop is CASSERQGVGETQYF. CDR3 nucleotide sequence: TGTGCCAGCAGCGAACGACAGGGGGTAGGAGAGACCCAGTACTTC.

This clonotype was observed a handful of times. The chain combines TRBV3-1 with TRBJ1-2; D is possibly TRBD1 (5 bases). V was trimmed by 1 base and J by 8 bases, leaving 11 bases between them. Per the germline V gene, CDR1 is LGHDT and CDR2 is YNNKEL (reference sequence). The CDR3 is 13 residues long. The CDR3: CASSQVAGKGYTF. In nucleotides, the CDR3 is TGTGCCAGCAGCCAAGTCGCAGGGAAGGGCTACACCTTC.

Worth noting for this clonotype: Its ends do not fully match the called genes, so a read error is possible. CDR3 nucleotide sequence: TGTACCAGCAGTTCAGCGGTCGAGCAGTACTTC. Its protein is CTSSSAVEQYF. This chain links TRBV7-9 with TRBJ2-7; D possibly corresponds to TRBD2 (5 bases). Looked up from germline, CDR1 is SEHNR and CDR2 is FQNEAQ (reference sequence). This CDR3 is 11 amino acids long.

The rearrangement uses TRBV7-9 and TRBJ2-7, with a possible D match to TRBD2 (5 bases). Trimming took off 0 bases at V and 6 bases at J, with 12 bases between the two ends. The CDR3 is made up of 14 amino acids. Looked up from germline, CDR1 is SEHNR and CDR2 is FQNEAQ (reference sequence). CDR3 sequence: CASSLAEGTSEQYF. The DNA of the CDR3 is TGTGCCAGCAGCTTAGCCGAGGGAACCAGCGAGCAGTACTTC. The variable domain in full, completed from reference TRBV7-9 and TRBJ2-7, reads DTGVSQNPRHKITKRGQNVTFRCDPISEHNRLYWYRQTLGQGPEFLTYFQNEAQLEKSRLLSDRFSAERPKGSFSTLEIQRTEQGDSAMYLCASSLAEGTSEQYFGPGTRLTVT.

V is TRBV18 and J is TRBJ2-3; 13 nucleotides match TRBD2. J was trimmed by 2 bases and V by 2 bases; bases with no gene match: 4. Per germline, CDR1 KGHSH and CDR2 LQKENI. This CDR3 comprises 17 residues. The DNA of the CDR3 is TGTGCCAGCTCACCAGGGACTAGCGGGGATCACACAGATACGCAGTATTTT. It specifies CASSPGTSGDHTDTQYF.

This clonotype showed up just a few times. The V and J genes are TRBV6-6 and TRBJ2-7; D is possibly TRBD2 (6 bases). The CDR3 is 15 amino acids. CDR1 is MNHNY, CDR2 SVGAGI, per germline (reference sequence). With 2 bases removed from V and 7 bases from J, the gap between germline ends came to 18 bases. Written as DNA, the CDR3 is TGTGCCAGCAGTTACCGGGGAAGGGACTTGTGGGAGCAGTACTTC. Encoded protein: CASSYRGRDLWEQYF.

CDR3 residues: CSVEWLDRGLFTEAFF. The CDR3 DNA is TGCAGCGTTGAGTGGTTGGACAGGGGCCTCTTCACTGAAGCTTTCTTT. The V gene is TRBV29-1, the J gene TRBJ1-1, with 9 bases matching TRBD1. J gave up 4 bases and V 3 bases, and 12 bases lay outside the gene matches. Germline CDR1 reads SQVTM; CDR2 reads ANQGSEA. This CDR3 is built from 16 residues.

The chain carries TRBV29-1 and TRBJ2-7; 12 bases fit TRBD2. The CDR3 is 15 residues long. Per the germline V gene, CDR1 is SQVTM and CDR2 is ANQGSEA. J gave up 1 base and V 7 bases, and 8 bases lay outside the gene matches. CDR3 loop: CSATALAGGSYEQYF. The DNA for the CDR3 is TGCAGCGCAACCGCACTAGCGGGGGGTTCCTACGAGCAGTACTTC.

The sample holds a few counts of this clonotype. The chain employs TRBV5-1 and TRBJ2-7; 8 bases agree with TRBD1. CDR3 length: 15 amino acids. The germline CDR1 and CDR2 sequences are SGHRS and YFSETQ. V was pared by 4 bases and J by 2 bases, with 8 bases of the junction left unmatched. CDR3 protein: CASSPGQGEPYEQYF. The CDR3, as DNA: TGCGCCAGCAGCCCCGGACAGGGAGAACCCTACGAGCAGTACTTC.

This clonotype was recorded a few times. V usage is TRBV10-3 and J usage is TRBJ2-7; 10 nucleotides match TRBD1. CDR1 ENHRY and CDR2 SYGVKD come from the germline V gene. This CDR3 region has 14 residues. Germline trimming cut 6 bases from V and 3 bases from J; bases unmatched to any gene: 5. This CDR3 reads CAIRTGGDSYEQYF. As DNA, the CDR3 is TGTGCCATCAGGACAGGGGGCGATAGCTACGAGCAGTACTTC.

This clonotype was counted only a few times. This chain connects TRBV3-1 to TRBJ2-1, with 14 nucleotides matching TRBD2. The CDR3 contains 16 residues. CDR1 and CDR2 (germline): LGHDT, YNNKEL (reference sequence). Unmatched junction bases numbered 3, after V lost 0 bases and J lost 8 bases. Here the CDR3 reads CASSQEGTSGGDEQFF. The CDR3 DNA sequence: TGTGCCAGCAGCCAAGAAGGGACTAGCGGGGGCGATGAGCAGTTCTTC.

The V and J genes are TRBV6-5 and TRBJ1-2; D call uncertain. The CDR3 contains 13 residues. The V and J ends lost 6 bases and 6 bases respectively, with 14 bases between them. From germline, CDR1 is MNHEY and CDR2 SVGAGI. CDR3 loop: CASRLDPLDGYTF. Written as DNA, the CDR3 is TGTGCCAGCAGGCTGGACCCTCTCGATGGCTACACCTTC.

This rearrangement joins TRBV11-2 to TRBJ2-1; D ambiguous. The CDR3 sequence is 14 residues long. The germline V gene encodes CDR1 SGHAT and CDR2 FQNNGV. V was cut by 6 bases and J by 7 bases, with 16 bases left in between. The CDR3 DNA follows: TGTGCCAGCAGGGTAGACCTGAAGTCAAATGAGCAGTTCTTC. It encodes CASRVDLKSNEQFF.

V is TRBV12-3 or TRBV12-4 and J is TRBJ2-1, with a weak D call TRBD2 (6 bases). Trimming pared 6 bases from V and 7 bases from J, leaving 22 bases between. This CDR3 spans 16 amino acids. CDR3 protein: CASRQLAEVSGNEQFF. The CDR3 nucleotides read TGTGCCAGCAGGCAATTAGCGGAAGTATCTGGGAATGAGCAGTTCTTC.

In its sample, this clonotype was seen a few times. The chain has TRBV6-1 and TRBJ2-3; D is perhaps TRBD1 (5 bases). The length of the CDR3 is 15 residues. Per the germline V gene, CDR1 is MNHNS and CDR2 is SASEGT. Deletions cut 2 bases from V and 0 bases from J, with 9 bases between. The CDR3 nucleotides are TGTGCCAGCAGTGAACAGGGCGGTAGCACAGATACGCAGTATTTT. Translated: CASSEQGGSTDTQYF.